Listed below are T cell receptor beta chains from one sample, sequenced in a study of beta chain features in type 1 diabetes. Produced via immunoSEQ multiplex PCR; TCRdb's table is partial and in-frame only. The sample consists of approximately 110,000 clones, roughly 43% of them appearing once. Sequencing was carried out using stem cell memory CD4+ T cells from blood. The receptors originated from a woman in her late teens or twenties in good health. Each CDR3 is given without its conserved first and last residue. The order of the fields is clone size, J gene, V gene, CDR3 protein. Size tells how often a clone was seen (once, few, many) or the class of an expanded clone, and some rows leave it out.

clone_size: NA; j_call: TRBJ1-2; v_call: TRBV6-1; cdr3_aa: ASSESIYRGYGYT
clone_size: NA; j_call: TRBJ1-3; v_call: TRBV6-5; cdr3_aa: ASSYGREVGNTIY
clone_size: NA; j_call: TRBJ2-3; v_call: TRBV7-9; cdr3_aa: ASSQTSGRADTQY
clone_size: few; j_call: TRBJ1-1; v_call: TRBV18; cdr3_aa: ASSPPGRGTEAF
clone_size: NA; j_call: TRBJ2-7; v_call: TRBV28; cdr3_aa: ASSVGGIYEQY
clone_size: NA; j_call: TRBJ2-1; v_call: TRBV7-3; cdr3_aa: ASSSDLDGEQF
clone_size: NA; j_call: TRBJ1-2; v_call: TRBV19; cdr3_aa: AISDRVGGYT
clone_size: once; j_call: TRBJ2-1; v_call: TRBV11-2; cdr3_aa: ASSPTIGTSGSDEQF
clone_size: few; j_call: TRBJ2-1; v_call: TRBV18; cdr3_aa: ASSPPMGRLEQF
clone_size: few; j_call: TRBJ2-3; v_call: TRBV7-2; cdr3_aa: ASSSGLAADTQY
clone_size: NA; j_call: TRBJ2-3; v_call: TRBV30; cdr3_aa: AWSAMGLVASAQY
clone_size: NA; j_call: TRBJ1-5; v_call: TRBV6-1; cdr3_aa: ASSVGRREPQH
clone_size: NA; j_call: TRBJ2-1; v_call: TRBV18; cdr3_aa: ASSPGASGSVDEQF
clone_size: NA; j_call: TRBJ2-7; v_call: TRBV27; cdr3_aa: ASSLGRGPYEQY
clone_size: NA; j_call: TRBJ2-1; v_call: TRBV11-2; cdr3_aa: ASSVRGNEQF
clone_size: NA; j_call: TRBJ1-2; v_call: TRBV15; cdr3_aa: ATSRDDRINYGYT
clone_size: NA; j_call: NA; v_call: TRBV10-3; cdr3_aa: AISSQGMNEQY
clone_size: NA; j_call: TRBJ2-3; v_call: TRBV6-6; cdr3_aa: ASSTSTSATDTQY
clone_size: few; j_call: TRBJ2-1; v_call: TRBV28; cdr3_aa: ASSLTAGGLNEQF
clone_size: NA; j_call: TRBJ2-4; v_call: TRBV30; cdr3_aa: AWSVGGQGDLDIQY
clone_size: NA; j_call: TRBJ1-2; v_call: TRBV28; cdr3_aa: ASSSHSGGGHGYT
clone_size: NA; j_call: TRBJ1-4; v_call: TRBV7-9; cdr3_aa: ASSLSLAGGEKLF
clone_size: NA; j_call: TRBJ2-5; v_call: TRBV2; cdr3_aa: ASSESRYQETQY
clone_size: NA; j_call: TRBJ2-7; v_call: TRBV7-2; cdr3_aa: ASSSGRTSLTYEQY
clone_size: few; j_call: TRBJ2-1; v_call: TRBV5-1; cdr3_aa: ASSSAPGQSYNEQF
clone_size: NA; j_call: TRBJ1-4; v_call: TRBV7-9; cdr3_aa: ASSLTHEKLF
clone_size: few; j_call: TRBJ2-5; v_call: TRBV27; cdr3_aa: ASSRNRDRRWETQY
clone_size: NA; j_call: TRBJ2-2; v_call: TRBV5-1; cdr3_aa: ASSLFWSDRGMPGELF
clone_size: NA; j_call: TRBJ2-7; v_call: TRBV7-6; cdr3_aa: ASSLGTGGTARYEQY
clone_size: NA; j_call: TRBJ2-1; v_call: TRBV4-1; cdr3_aa: ASSQVEKGPPLAYNEQF
clone_size: NA; j_call: TRBJ2-1; v_call: TRBV5-5; cdr3_aa: ASSFLTVRNEQF
clone_size: NA; j_call: TRBJ2-5; v_call: TRBV7-2; cdr3_aa: ASRRPGQTETQY
clone_size: NA; j_call: TRBJ2-2; v_call: TRBV10-3; cdr3_aa: AISSSGRLSTGELF
clone_size: NA; j_call: TRBJ2-7; v_call: TRBV11-2; cdr3_aa: ASSLAGTSGSRYEQY
clone_size: few; j_call: TRBJ2-7; v_call: TRBV28; cdr3_aa: ASSHSGTGSHEQY
clone_size: NA; j_call: TRBJ2-7; v_call: TRBV5-1; cdr3_aa: ASSFARAHEQY
clone_size: few; j_call: TRBJ1-1; v_call: TRBV5-1; cdr3_aa: ASSLALMNTEAF